These 15 T cell receptor beta chains originate from one sample sequenced in a study of shared clonotypes between healthy human individuals. Repertoires were generated with immunoSEQ multiplex PCR, while TCRdb's copy carries only in-frame clones and drops some. The repertoire holds roughly 2,300,000 clones, with just under 95% as singletons. Sequenced: naive CD4+ T cells from PBMCs. Subset given: CD45RA+ positively selected. Every receptor here comes from a man aged 18 to 30 in good health. Some clones in this sample may be carry-over from other donors' samples.

On this clone: Within the sample, other DNA sequences also encode this same CDR3. The rearrangement joins TRBV5-1 to TRBJ1-1, with a tentative D call TRBD1 (6 bases). CDR1 and CDR2 from the germline V gene are SGHRS and YFSETQ. The CDR3 length is 13 residues. Deletions cut 0 bases from V and 5 bases from J, with 8 bases between. The CDR3 coding sequence is TGCGCCAGCAGCTTGGCAGGACAGACTGAAGCTTTCTTT. Encoded protein: CASSLAGQTEAFF.

This CDR3 is CASSNRENTGELFF. The CDR3 DNA follows: TGTGCCAGCAGTAACCGCGAGAACACCGGGGAGCTGTTTTTT. The genes are TRBV6-5 and TRBJ2-2, with unresolved D. Per germline, CDR1 MNHEY and CDR2 SVGAGI. V lost 5 bases and J lost 1, with 8 bases in between. This CDR3 is built from 14 residues.

This clone is a singleton in its sample. The chain employs TRBV10-2 and TRBJ2-3; no reliable D call. The CDR3 length is 14 residues. The germline V and J ends were trimmed by 7 bases and 3 bases, with 14 bases remaining between them. Germline V lookup: CDR1 WSHSY, CDR2 SAAADI. The CDR3, as DNA: TGCGCCAGCATTGGTGGCGGAAGGACAGATACGCAGTATTTT. Residues: CASIGGGRTDTQYF.

The genes are TRBV7-3 and TRBJ2-5, with TRBD1 identical over 7 bases. There are 15 residues in the CDR3. V trimming: 4 bases; J trimming: 1 base; junction bases outside the gene matches: 6. Germline values: CDR1 SGHTA, CDR2 FQGTGA. The DNA of the CDR3 is TGTGCCAGCAGCTCATCCGGGACAGCCCAAGAGACCCAGTACTTC. Protein: CASSSSGTAQETQYF.

V usage is TRBV20-1 and J usage is TRBJ2-3; unclear D gene. The CDR3 contains 11 residues. Germline values: CDR1 DFQATT, CDR2 SNEGSKA (reference sequence). With 4 bases removed from V and 4 bases from J, the gap between germline ends came to 6 bases. The CDR3 protein is CSATTSDTQYF. CDR3 DNA sequence: TGCAGTGCTACCACGTCAGATACGCAGTATTTT.

As for this clone: Other DNA sequences in this sample translate to the same CDR3. The V gene is TRBV28, the J gene TRBJ2-1; no reliable D call. Germline lookup yields CDR1 MDHEN and CDR2 SYDVKM. V was trimmed by 2 bases and J by 5 bases, leaving 4 bases between them. The CDR3 is 12 residues long. CDR3 sequence reads: CASSLTNNEQFF. The CDR3 nucleotides are TGTGCCAGCAGTTTAACCAACAATGAGCAGTTCTTC.

The J gene is TRBJ1-3, the V gene TRBV6-1, with D unresolved. The CDR3 is 12 residues long. From germline, CDR1 is MNHNS and CDR2 SASEGT. With 6 bases removed from V and 4 bases from J, the gap between germline ends came to 7 bases. CDR3 loop: CASSLQGNTIYF. DNA of the CDR3: TGTGCCAGCAGCCTGCAAGGAAACACCATATATTTT.

The chain joins TRBV7-3 to TRBJ2-5; D is possibly TRBD1 or TRBD2 (5 bases each). This CDR3 contains 15 residues. V lost 1 base and J lost 3, with 12 bases in between. Per germline, CDR1 SGHTA and CDR2 FQGTGA. CDR3 sequence (DNA): TGTGCCAGCAGCTTAATAGGGACCAATGAAGAGACCCAGTACTTC. Translation gives CASSLIGTNEETQYF.

The V call is TRBV5-4, the J call TRBJ2-2; D gene unclear. Germline CDR1 is SGHNT and CDR2 is YYREEE (reference sequence). The CDR3 extends over 17 amino acids. V was shortened by 0 bases and J by 1 base, with 13 bases between the two germline ends. CDR3 nucleotides: TGTGCCAGCAGCTTGGGTGGGCCCTCGGTGAACACCGGGGAGCTGTTTTTT. Translation gives CASSLGGPSVNTGELFF.

V and J are TRBV14 and TRBJ1-3; no clear D. Deletions cut 0 bases from V and 1 base from J, with 13 bases between. Germline CDR1 is SGHDN and CDR2 is FVKESK. The CDR3 runs 17 residues. The chain's CDR3 is CASSQDTWRQSGNTIYF. In DNA form, the CDR3 reads TGTGCCAGCAGCCAAGACACGTGGAGGCAGTCTGGAAACACCATATATTTT. The variable domain in full, completed from reference TRBV14 and TRBJ1-3, reads EAGVTQFPSHSVIEKGQTVTLRCDPISGHDNLYWYRRVMGKEIKFLLHFVKESKQDESGMPNNRFLAERTGGTYSTLKVQPAELEDSGVYFCASSQDTWRQSGNTIYFGEGSWLTVV.

V gene TRBV18 combines with J gene TRBJ1-2; 7 positions match TRBD1. Per the germline V gene, CDR1 is KGHSH and CDR2 is LQKENI. V was clipped by 3 bases and J by 0 bases; unmatched bases: 10. The CDR3 is 17 amino acids. The DNA for the CDR3 is TGTGCCAGCTCACCGGTGGGACAGCAGAGGGCTAACTATGGCTACACCTTC. Its protein product is CASSPVGQQRANYGYTF.

The chain links TRBV6-5 to TRBJ1-5, with TRBD1 identical over 7 bases. The CDR3 spans 15 residues. Per germline, CDR1 MNHEY and CDR2 SVGAGI. Trimming at V came to 6 bases and at J to 6 bases, leaving 11 bases not matched to a gene. The CDR3 loop reads CASRRQGTGGQPQHF. CDR3 sequence (DNA): TGTGCCAGCAGGCGACAGGGTACAGGAGGTCAGCCCCAGCATTTT.

The chain is built from TRBV5-1 and TRBJ1-1; 8 bases line up with TRBD1. The J segment lost 4 bases and the V segment lost 5 bases, leaving 13 bases of the junction unmatched. From germline, CDR1 is SGHRS and CDR2 YFSETQ. CDR3 length: 16 residues. CDR3 in amino acids: CASRQAGQGGGTEAFF. The CDR3 DNA follows: TGCGCCAGCAGACAAGCCGGACAGGGTGGAGGCACTGAAGCTTTCTTT.

This clone was found once. The chain is built from TRBV5-4 and TRBJ2-1; D possibly matches TRBD1 or TRBD2 (5 bases each). V was pared by 2 bases and J by 4 bases, with 16 bases between. Germline V gene lookup returns CDR1 SGHNT and CDR2 YYREEE (reference sequence). The CDR3 covers 16 residues. The CDR3 DNA is TGTGCCAGCAGCTTCTTCTTGGGGGATTCATACAATGAGCAGTTCTTC. Protein product: CASSFFLGDSYNEQFF.

CDR3 in amino acids: CASSLWASGHPLPFF. CDR3 sequence (DNA): TGCGCCAGCAGCTTGTGGGCTAGCGGGCATCCCTTGCCGTTCTTC. V and J are TRBV5-1 and TRBJ2-1, with TRBD2 matching over 8 bases. Per germline, CDR1 SGHRS and CDR2 YFSETQ. V shed 1 base and J 15 bases; nucleotides not matched to a gene: 15. The CDR3 covers 15 residues.